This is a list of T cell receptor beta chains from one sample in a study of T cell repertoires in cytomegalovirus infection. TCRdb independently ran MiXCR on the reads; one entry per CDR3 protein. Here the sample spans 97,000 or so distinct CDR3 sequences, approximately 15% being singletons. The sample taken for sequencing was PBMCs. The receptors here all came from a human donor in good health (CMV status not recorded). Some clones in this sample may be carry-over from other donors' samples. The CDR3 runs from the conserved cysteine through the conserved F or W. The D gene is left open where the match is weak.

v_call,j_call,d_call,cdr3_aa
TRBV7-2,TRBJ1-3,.,CASSLPLGTGTSSSGNTIYF
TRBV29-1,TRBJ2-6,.,CSVGSSGANVLTF
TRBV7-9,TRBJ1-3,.,CASSLHYNSGNTIYF
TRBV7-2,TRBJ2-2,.,CASSLVVGGELFF
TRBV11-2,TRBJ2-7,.,CASRLSYEQYF
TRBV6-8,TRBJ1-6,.,CASSYSNSPIHF
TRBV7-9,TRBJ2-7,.,CASSRSPVMREQYF
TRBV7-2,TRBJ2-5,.,CASSHQETHYF
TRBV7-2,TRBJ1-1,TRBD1,CASSRQGAEAFF
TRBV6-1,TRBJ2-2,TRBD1,CASSGQGAAGELFF
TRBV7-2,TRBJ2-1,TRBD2,CASSFGLAGGGEQFF
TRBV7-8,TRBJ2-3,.,CASSPGQLTDTQYF
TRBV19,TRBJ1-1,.,CASSIRVSTEAFF
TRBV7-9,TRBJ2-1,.,CASSPPTDYNEQFF
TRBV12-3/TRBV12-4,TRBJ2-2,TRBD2,CASSFGLAGKTGELFF
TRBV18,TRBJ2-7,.,CASSLLRALHYGEQYF
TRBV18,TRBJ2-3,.,CASSPGDTDTQYF
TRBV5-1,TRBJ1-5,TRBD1,CASSSGQGGGNQPQHF
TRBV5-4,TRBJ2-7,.,CASSQDLNSYEQYF
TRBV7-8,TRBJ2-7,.,CASSFGGLNSYEQYF
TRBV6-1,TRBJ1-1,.,CASSELGPKLNTEAFF
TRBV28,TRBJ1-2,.,CASGVGLGYGYTF
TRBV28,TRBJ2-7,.,CASSPGSQEEQYF
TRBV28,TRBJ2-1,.,CASLSGGGGNEQFF
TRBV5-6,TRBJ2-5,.,CASSLDGGSQETQYF
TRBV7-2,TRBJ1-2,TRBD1,CASSSPGQGVEGYTF
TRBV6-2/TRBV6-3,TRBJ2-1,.,CASSSLRTGKIYNEQFF
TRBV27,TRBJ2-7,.,CASSSSRSTWAEGEQYF
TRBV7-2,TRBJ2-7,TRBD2,CASSYMGLPTYEQYF
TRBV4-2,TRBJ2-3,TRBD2,CASSQDLTSGGTDTQYF
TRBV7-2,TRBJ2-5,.,CASSDQGKTQYF
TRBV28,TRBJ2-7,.,CASSPPPSYEQYF
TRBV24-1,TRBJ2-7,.,CATSARIGSSYEQYF
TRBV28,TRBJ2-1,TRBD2,CASSIYSGGTRVGSYNEQFF
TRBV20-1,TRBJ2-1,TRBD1,CSAIGQGAIINNEQFF
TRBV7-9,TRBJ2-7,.,CASSPTGPVPRILRISYEQYF
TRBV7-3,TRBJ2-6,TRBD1,CASSLRPQGALSGANVLTF
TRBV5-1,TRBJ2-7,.,CASSLEGPYEQYF
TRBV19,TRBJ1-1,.,CASSMRRRGIATLMNTEAFF
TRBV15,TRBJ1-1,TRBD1,CATSRDGTGRTEAFF
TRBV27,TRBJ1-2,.,CASSFVGSNYGYTF
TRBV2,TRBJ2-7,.,CASSGGNEQYF
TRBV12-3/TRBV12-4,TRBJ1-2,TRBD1,CASRGTGSMVGYTF